Described below is a single T cell receptor beta chain sequence and its context. This clonotype has more than one count but fewer than ten. No cognate antigen has been identified for it. Because the CDR3's place on the DNA is in doubt, the DNA is left out and the CDR3 is given as listed by TCRdb. The data were obtained in a study of human T cells and chemical hapten exposure (dated by TCRdb to the early 2020s). Background on the whole study: For sensitization, 2% DPC in acetone was applied to a 2 cm by 2 cm area of upper inner arm skin. Peripheral blood TCR repertoire changes were tracked in vivo in alopecia patients during primary and secondary sensitization to the hapten diphenylcyclopropenone (DPC). About 30 alopecia patients provided blood for TCR sequencing at one to four time points (pre-sensitization, 2, 6 and 24 weeks). Patients additionally received weekly therapeutic DPC doses to the scalp throughout the approximately 25-week study period. Blood samples were taken from patients before sensitization (week 0) and then at 2, 6 and about 24 weeks after DPC sensitization. The patient cohort, mostly female, included alopecia areata with under or over 50% scalp involvement, alopecia totalis and alopecia universalis. Libraries were pooled for sequencing, and per-sample TCR yields varied mainly because of small differences in library volumes within the pool. Patch tests used Finn chambers with 0.01% DPC on the upper back, scored after 6 days by International Contact Dermatitis Research Group standards. Study-level results and caveats: The number of PT1 expanded TCRs positively correlated with patch test score, significant at thresholds 8, 16 and 32 but not 4. Expanded TCRs formed significantly more large CDR3 similarity clusters than pre-sensitization or healthy control sets, consistent with antigen-driven responses. After repeated subsampling, the strength of the expansion versus patch-test correlation and the threshold at which it became significant changed. All patients had alopecia, a presumed autoimmune disease, so their immune response might differ from that of healthy individuals. The number of TCRs above 1 in 1000 frequency did not change with DPC sensitization; there was no evidence of global repertoire structure alterations.

The time point label, read with the paper, signifies: patch test 1, 2 weeks after DPC sensitization. In the paper's terms, the treatment or condition label means: therapeutic diphenylcyclopropenone sensitization with weekly scalp DPC. Blood at each patch-test visit was drawn before the patch test was applied. Patients were eligible if aged 18 to 70, diagnosed with alopecia and judged suitable for DPC therapy, and pregnant patients were excluded. Total RNA was isolated from unfractionated whole blood collected in Tempus Blood RNA tubes. The CDR3 measures 19 amino acids from cysteine to phenylalanine. As encoded in the germline V gene (reference sequence), CDR1 is MNHEY while CDR2 is SMNVEV. Receptor amplification or capture employed RACE. The instrument given in TCRdb is NextSeq 500. During library preparation, unique molecular identifiers were attached to individual cDNA molecules so that TCRs could be counted quantitatively and reproducibly. From each blood RNA sample, both TCR alpha and TCR beta chains were sequenced. As for the authors' bioinformatics: A median of about 87,000 TCRs per sample was observed, with a range of about 20,000 to 690,600. The Decombinator software suite was used to annotate V, J and CDR3 in the TCR reads. For PS versus PT1 abundance plots, all samples were subsampled to the same number of TCRs (28,000). Expanded TCRs were defined as absent before sensitization and observed at least eight times at the 2-week time point. Clones were called with MiXCR by TCRdb after fastp trimmed the public reads at Q25, and only in-frame beta chains were retained. Here each entry gathers all rows of one CDR3 protein and keeps the most common genes and DNA. What appears here as the V and J calls and clone size reflects TCRdb's work, not the paper's. This sample lists tens of thousands of distinct CDR3 sequences; more than 30% were detected once. Of the sample, about 10% falls within the top ten clones.

This clonotype originated in a man aged 35 to 55 with alopecia areata. Some clones in this sample may be carry-over from other donors' samples. This receptor chain uses TRBV27 and TRBJ2-6; the DNA was not compared with TRBD1, the D call given in the table. The sequencing used whole blood, collected in connection with sensitization to the hapten diphenylcyclopropenone (DPC). This receptor carries the CDR3 CASSFLAGGQHSGANVLTF.